This T cell receptor (beta chain) was recovered during a study of cytomegalovirus exposure and HLA in healthy donors. Trimming took off 0 bases at V and 0 bases at J, with 4 bases between the two ends. This CDR3 comprises 15 residues. Germline V gene sequence: CDR1 SGHRS, CDR2 YFSETQ. PCR used 60 Vbeta primers and 13 Jbeta primers. Sequencing used immunoSEQ multiplex PCR; TCRdb keeps in-frame clones, though not all of them. Of about 100,000 clones detected, over 65% appear once; the ten largest clones hold 13% to 15%. The receptor was derived from a woman aged 40 to 55 in good health and CMV-seropositive. Specimen: PBMCs. The chain uses TRBV5-1 and TRBJ1-6; D gene uncertain. For the CDR3, the DNA is TGCGCCAGCAGCTTGGAGAGCTCCTATAATTCACCCCTCCACTTT. This translates into CASSLESSYNSPLHF.